A selection of T cell receptor beta chains follows, all from one sample in a study of shared clonotypes between healthy human individuals. Clones were sequenced by immunoSEQ multiplex PCR, and TCRdb holds only the in-frame ones, with some missing. The sample holds a few million clones; over 85% are singletons and the top ten take more than 1.5%. Input material: naive CD8+ T cells from PBMCs. The source is a young man in good health. Some clones in this sample may be carry-over from other donors' samples. Both conserved end residues are part of each CDR3. Fields, in order: D gene, V gene, J gene, clone size, CDR3 protein, CDR3 DNA. A D gene is named only where the DNA matches it firmly. Expanded clones are given a class, and other clones once, few, many or no size at all.

TRBD1	TRBV27	TRBJ2-1	NA	CASSGTGDANEQFF	TGTGCCAGCAGCGGGACAGGGGATGCTAATGAGCAGTTCTTC
NA	TRBV7-9	TRBJ1-2	few	CASSSTAAYYGYTF	TGTGCCAGCAGCTCGACTGCCGCCTACTATGGCTACACCTTC
TRBD2	TRBV2	TRBJ2-5	NA	CASPGLGLQETQYF	TGTGCCAGCCCAGGTCTGGGACTACAAGAGACCCAGTACTTC
TRBD1	TRBV7-8	TRBJ1-4	NA	CASSLAGQGARREKLFF	TGTGCCAGCAGCTTAGCGGGACAGGGGGCGAGGAGAGAAAAACTGTTTTTT
NA	TRBV28	TRBJ2-7	once	CASSLTIYGQYF	TGTGCCAGCAGTTTAACTATTTACGGGCAGTACTTC
TRBD1	TRBV29-1	TRBJ1-1	NA	CSAGTGHEAFF	TGCAGCGCTGGGACAGGGCATGAAGCTTTCTTT
NA	TRBV5-1	TRBJ1-1	NA	CASNLGTEAFF	TGCGCCAGCAATCTGGGCACTGAAGCTTTCTTT
TRBD2	TRBV2	TRBJ2-7	NA	CASSVLAGDGAYEQYF	TGTGCCAGCAGTGTATTAGCGGGAGATGGCGCCTACGAGCAGTACTTC
NA	TRBV7-9	TRBJ2-5	NA	CASSLGGYQETQYF	TGTGCCAGCAGCTTAGGGGGGTACCAAGAGACCCAGTACTTC
TRBD2	TRBV7-9	TRBJ2-1	once	CASSRRAGGDWIEQFF	TGTGCCAGCAGCCGGAGAGCGGGAGGGGATTGGATTGAGCAGTTCTTC
NA	TRBV9	TRBJ2-3	NA	CASSSRLTDTQYF	TGTGCCAGCAGCTCAAGACTCACAGATACGCAGTATTTT
NA	TRBV27	TRBJ2-1	NA	CASSFARGYNEQFF	TGTGCCAGCAGTTTCGCCAGGGGCTACAATGAGCAGTTCTTC
NA	TRBV9	TRBJ2-3	NA	CASSVGRGSTDTQYF	TGTGCCAGCAGCGTAGGGCGGGGCAGCACAGATACGCAGTATTTT
TRBD2	TRBV4-1	TRBJ2-1	NA	CASSQEAVAGSNEQFF	TGCGCCAGCAGCCAAGAGGCAGTAGCGGGATCCAATGAGCAGTTCTTC
TRBD1	TRBV4-1	TRBJ1-1	NA	CASSHLGQGYTEAFF	TGCGCCAGCAGCCACTTGGGACAGGGATACACTGAAGCTTTCTTT
NA	TRBV4-1	TRBJ2-2	NA	CASSQGPDRTGELFF	TGCGCCAGCAGCCAAGGGCCAGACAGGACCGGGGAGCTGTTTTTT
NA	TRBV27	TRBJ2-2	once	CASSAGSIRDTGELFF	TGTGCCAGCAGCGCTGGGAGCATACGGGACACCGGGGAGCTGTTTTTT
TRBD2	TRBV7-8	TRBJ2-7	NA	CASSSGLAGGGGSHYEQYF	TGTGCCAGCAGCTCGGGACTAGCGGGAGGAGGAGGATCTCACTACGAGCAGTACTTC
NA	TRBV6-6	TRBJ2-3	NA	CASSYSITARDTQYF	TGTGCCAGCAGTTACTCGATAACGGCCAGAGATACGCAGTATTTT
NA	TRBV7-8	TRBJ2-7	once	CASSLDLISYEQYF	TGTGCCAGCAGCTTAGACCTCATCTCCTACGAGCAGTACTTC
NA	TRBV29-1	TRBJ1-5	NA	CSVEDPYPWGQPQHF	TGCAGCGTTGAAGATCCCTATCCTTGGGGACAGCCCCAGCATTTT
NA	TRBV15	TRBJ2-7	NA	CATSRTEGLEQYF	TGTGCCACCAGCAGAACCGAGGGCTTGGAGCAGTACTTC
NA	TRBV9	TRBJ1-3	NA	CASSVYPGPGNTIYF	TGTGCCAGCAGCGTATATCCCGGTCCGGGAAACACCATATATTTT
TRBD2	TRBV4-3	TRBJ2-1	once	CASSQEVVAGSYNEQFF	TGCGCCAGCAGCCAAGAAGTCGTAGCGGGTTCCTACAATGAGCAGTTCTTC
NA	TRBV7-9	TRBJ2-3	NA	CASSTNRALPDTQYF	TGTGCCAGCAGCACAAACAGGGCACTGCCAGATACGCAGTATTTT
NA	TRBV28	TRBJ1-1	NA	CASSGGYKNTEAFF	TGTGCCAGCAGTGGGGGTTATAAAAACACTGAAGCTTTCTTT
TRBD2	TRBV27	TRBJ2-7	NA	CASNSGIHNEQYF	TGTGCCAGCAATAGCGGGATACACAACGAGCAGTACTTC
NA	TRBV6-1	TRBJ1-2	NA	CASSEGVGVGFGYTF	TGTGCCAGCAGTGAAGGAGTCGGGGTGGGTTTTGGCTACACCTTC
TRBD2	TRBV9	TRBJ2-1	few	CASSAPSGRTYNEQFF	TGTGCCAGCAGCGCCCCTAGCGGGAGAACCTACAATGAGCAGTTCTTC
NA	TRBV6-5	TRBJ1-1	NA	CASSYSRQNTEAFF	TGTGCCAGCAGTTACTCCAGGCAGAACACTGAAGCTTTCTTT